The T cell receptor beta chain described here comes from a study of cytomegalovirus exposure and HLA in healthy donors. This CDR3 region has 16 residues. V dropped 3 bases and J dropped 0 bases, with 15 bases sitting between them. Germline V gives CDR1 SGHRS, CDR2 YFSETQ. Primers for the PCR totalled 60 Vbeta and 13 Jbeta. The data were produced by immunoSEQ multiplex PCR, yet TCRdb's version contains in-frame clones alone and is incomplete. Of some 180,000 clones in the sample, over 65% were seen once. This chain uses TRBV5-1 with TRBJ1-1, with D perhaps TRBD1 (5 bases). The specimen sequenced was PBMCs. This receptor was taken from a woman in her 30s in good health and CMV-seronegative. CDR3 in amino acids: CASSSVWGGMNTEAFF. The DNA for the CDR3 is TGCGCCAGCAGCTCTGTGTGGGGGGGGATGAACACTGAAGCTTTCTTT. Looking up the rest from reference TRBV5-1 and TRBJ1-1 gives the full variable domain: KAGVTQTPRYLIKTRGQQVTLSCSPISGHRSVSWYQQTPGQGLQFLFEYFSETQRNKGNFPGRFSGRQFSNSRSEMNVSTLELGDSALYLCASSSVWGGMNTEAFFGQGTRLTVV.